The 21 T cell receptor beta chains given below trace back to one sample, sequenced in a study of beta chain features in type 1 diabetes (dated by TCRdb to the late 2010s). Libraries were constructed by the immunoSEQ multiplex PCR assay. All of the isolated RNA was reverse transcribed with the High Capacity cDNA Reverse Transcription Kit, so expressed TCRB transcripts were sequenced. TCRdb retrieved this table from immuneACCESS and kept in-frame rearrangements only. Not all clones are present; in checked studies, unresolved V genes account for under half, and no reason is known for the remainder. Present in this sample are about 260,000 clones, about 63% of which were seen just once. Of the sample, around 0.057% falls within the top ten clones. Sequencing was performed on naive CD4+ T cells from blood. According to the study, the label for this sample's cell subset or site signals: true naive CD4+ T cells. These receptors all stem from a man aged 30-40 years in good health.

The rearrangement links TRBV2 to TRBJ1-1; D is unresolved. The CDR3 extends over 14 amino acids. V was cut by 5 bases and J by 0 bases, with 10 bases left in between. CDR1 is SNHLY, CDR2 FYNNEI, per germline. The CDR3 spells CASSPRGLNTEAFF. DNA of the CDR3: TGTGCCAGCAGTCCCCGAGGGTTGAACACTGAAGCTTTCTTT.

The V and J genes are TRBV11-2 and TRBJ2-5, with D unclear. The V gene's germline CDR1 is SGHAT and CDR2 FQNNGV. The CDR3 is 13 amino acids. V was pared by 1 base and J by 0 bases, with 3 bases between. The CDR3 DNA reads TGTGCCAGCAGCTTAGGGTACCAAGAGACCCAGTACTTC. As protein: CASSLGYQETQYF.

CDR3 sequence: CAGSGLSGNEQFF. Here the CDR3 DNA reads TGTGCCGGATCCGGACTAAGCGGCAATGAGCAGTTCTTC. The gene calls are TRBV30 and TRBJ2-1; D is perhaps TRBD2 (6 bases). Germline CDR1 is GTSNPN and CDR2 is SVGIG (reference sequence). CDR3 length equals 13 residues. The V end was cut by 8 bases, the J end by 6 bases, with 17 bases between.

The chain carries TRBV29-1 and TRBJ2-2, with a possible D match to TRBD2 (6 bases). V lost 3 bases, J lost 4 bases, and 9 bases lay in between. The CDR3 consists of 13 residues. The germline V gene encodes CDR1 SQVTM and CDR2 ANQGSEA. The CDR3 DNA is TGCAGCGTTGAGGCGGGGTTCACCGGGGAGCTGTTTTTT. This codes for CSVEAGFTGELFF.

The V call is TRBV7-2, the J call TRBJ2-7, with 8 nucleotides matching TRBD1. Germline assignment: CDR1 SGHTA and CDR2 FQGNSA. CDR3 length: 14 amino acids. The V segment lost 4 bases and the J segment 5 bases; nucleotides outside the gene matches: 7. Here the CDR3 DNA reads TGTGCCAGCAGCTCAAGGACAGGGCGGGACGAGCAGTACTTC. It codes for CASSSRTGRDEQYF.

The chain carries TRBV27 and TRBJ2-4, with D tentatively TRBD1 or TRBD2 (5 bases each). The CDR3 runs 14 residues. Trimming cost V 4 bases and J 1 base, with 8 bases left between them. Germline V gives CDR1 MNHEY, CDR2 SMNVEV (reference sequence). CDR3 loop: CASSSWGAKNIQYF. The DNA of the CDR3 is TGTGCCAGCAGTTCCTGGGGGGCCAAAAACATTCAGTACTTC.

This chain uses TRBV25-1 with TRBJ2-3; D remains unclear. Germline lookup yields CDR1 MGHDK and CDR2 SYGVNS. The CDR3 is made up of 12 amino acids. The V end lost 5 bases, the J end lost 2 bases, and 5 bases lay between the germline ends. The CDR3 nucleotides are TGTGCCAGCAGTACGGTCACAGATACGCAGTATTTT. This gives the protein CASSTVTDTQYF.

This clone was seen only a few times. This chain joins TRBV30 and TRBJ2-7; 9 bases match TRBD1. From germline, CDR1 is GTSNPN and CDR2 SVGIG (reference sequence). CDR3 length equals 13 residues. J lost 3 bases, V lost 3 bases, and 3 bases had no gene match. CDR3 loop: CAWRTGGNYEQYF. The CDR3 region has the DNA TGTGCCTGGAGGACAGGGGGGAACTACGAGCAGTACTTC.

The chain couples TRBV9 to TRBJ2-3; maybe TRBD1 (5 bases). The germline gives CDR1 SGDLS, CDR2 YYNGEE. V lost 2 bases, J lost 0 bases, and 7 bases lay in between. The CDR3 length is 14 residues. The CDR3 loop reads CASSVTASTDTQYF. The CDR3 nucleotides read TGTGCCAGCAGCGTGACAGCTAGCACAGATACGCAGTATTTT.

This clone has a single count. The genes are TRBV7-2 and TRBJ2-5; no clear D gene. Trimming removed 4 bases at V and 2 bases at J, with 8 bases between. This CDR3 region has 13 residues. CDR1 and CDR2 (germline): SGHTA, FQGNSA. CDR3 coding DNA: TGTGCCAGCAGCTATAGGGCACAAGAGACCCAGTACTTC. Translated, it gives CASSYRAQETQYF.

This clone was found once. The CDR3 DNA reads as TGCAGTGCTGTACTGGAAGAGACCCAGTACTTC. Translating gives CSAVLEETQYF. The V call is TRBV20-1, the J call TRBJ2-5; D is uncertain. V was trimmed by 5 bases and J by 3 bases, leaving 7 bases between them. The CDR3 is 11 residues long. Per germline, CDR1 DFQATT and CDR2 SNEGSKA (reference sequence).

This sequence joins TRBV29-1 and TRBJ2-1, with D possibly matching TRBD2 (6 bases). Germline loops: CDR1 SQVTM, CDR2 ANQGSEA. Trimming removed 5 bases at V and 0 bases at J, with 14 bases between. The CDR3 has 15 amino acids. In DNA, the CDR3 is TGCAGCGTTTCTAGCGCCGCGCGCTCCTACAATGAGCAGTTCTTC. This translates into CSVSSAARSYNEQFF.

Comment on this clone: The sample carries other DNA sequences with the same CDR3. The chain recombines TRBV30 with TRBJ2-7; maybe TRBD1 (5 bases). Germline CDR1 GTSNPN, CDR2 SVGIG (reference sequence). Between the trimmed V and J ends, which lost 0 bases and 5 bases, there was a span of 11 bases. The CDR3 loop spans 13 amino acids. CDR3 loop: CAWSVRGGNEQYF. In DNA, the CDR3 is TGTGCCTGGAGTGTAAGGGGCGGCAACGAGCAGTACTTC.

This chain uses TRBV9 with TRBJ2-2; tentative D call: TRBD1 (6 bases). The germline V gene encodes CDR1 SGDLS and CDR2 YYNGEE. The V gene lost 4 bases and the J gene lost 6 bases, with 13 bases spanning the gap. CDR3 length: 14 amino acids. CDR3 bases: TGTGCCAGCAGCCCGGGTGAGGGGGCCGGGGAGCTGTTTTTT. This sequence encodes CASSPGEGAGELFF.

This sequence joins TRBV29-1 and TRBJ2-1; TRBD2 matches at 9 bases. Per the germline V gene, CDR1 is SQVTM and CDR2 is ANQGSEA. V dropped 7 bases and J dropped 0; count of bases not matched to a gene: 13. The CDR3 runs to 17 residues. For the CDR3, the DNA is TGCAGCGGGAAGACTAGCGGTCATCCTAGCTCCTACAATGAGCAGTTCTTC. Translated, it gives CSGKTSGHPSSYNEQFF.

The chain employs TRBV9 and TRBJ2-3; possibly TRBD1 or TRBD2 for D (7 bases each). CDR1 and CDR2 from the germline V gene are SGDLS and YYNGEE. Trimming stripped 2 bases from V and 4 bases from J, with 14 bases between. CDR3 length: 15 amino acids. CDR3 DNA sequence: TGTGCCAGCAGCGTTAACCCAGGGGGGGCAGATACGCAGTATTTT. Translated: CASSVNPGGADTQYF. Full variable domain (rest looked up from reference TRBV9 and TRBJ2-3): DSGVTQTPKHLITATGQRVTLRCSPRSGDLSVYWYQQSLDQGLQFLIQYYNGEERAKGNILERFSAQQFPDLHSELNLSSLELGDSALYFCASSVNPGGADTQYFGPGTRLTVL.

The gene calls are TRBV7-2 and TRBJ2-3, with TRBD2 matching 14 bases. Germline values: CDR1 SGHTA, CDR2 FQGNSA. The V gene end was trimmed by 5 bases and the J gene end by 0 bases; junction bases not matched to a gene: 4. The CDR3 is made up of 17 amino acids. CDR3 loop: CASSRRLAGGSTDTQYF. The CDR3 DNA follows: TGTGCCAGCAGCCGTAGACTAGCGGGAGGGAGCACAGATACGCAGTATTTT.

The table lists this clone with a count of one. The J gene is TRBJ1-1, the V gene TRBV25-1; D gene unclear. The CDR3 runs 12 residues. Trimming removed 6 bases at V and 1 base at J, with 6 bases between. Germline V gene lookup returns CDR1 MGHDK and CDR2 SYGVNS. CDR3 sequence: CASRARNTEAFF. CDR3 DNA: TGTGCCAGCAGAGCACGGAACACTGAAGCTTTCTTT.

V is TRBV7-2 and J is TRBJ2-1, with TRBD2 matching 9 bases. The CDR3 has 14 amino acids. Trimming at V came to 2 bases and at J to 7 bases, leaving 3 bases not matched to a gene. In germline, CDR1 is SGHTA, CDR2 FQGNSA. CDR3 residues: CASSLRLAGNEQFF. CDR3 nucleotides: TGTGCCAGCAGCTTACGCCTAGCGGGGAATGAGCAGTTCTTC.

The chain recombines TRBV5-6 with TRBJ2-3; D might be TRBD2 (5 bases). Trimming shortened V by 1 base and J by 4 bases, and 16 bases separated the two germline ends. The CDR3 has 16 amino acids. The germline V gene has CDR1 SGHDT and CDR2 YYEEEE. The CDR3, as DNA: TGTGCCAGCAGCTTGTTATCGGGAAATTTCGCAGATACGCAGTATTTT. As protein: CASSLLSGNFADTQYF.

The CDR3 DNA reads TGTGCCAGCAGTTTAACTAACAGCCTTCTTTCACCCCTCCACTTT. Its protein product is CASSLTNSLLSPLHF. The chain couples TRBV27 to TRBJ1-6; D is ambiguous. Trimming pared 2 bases from V and 9 bases from J, leaving 14 bases between. Germline-derived CDR1 and CDR2 are MNHEY and SMNVEV (reference sequence). This CDR3 contains 15 residues.